A single sample is the source of the 9 T cell receptor beta chains below, sequenced in a study of blood T cell repertoires in COVID-19. Using immunoSEQ multiplex PCR, the repertoire was profiled, and TCRdb retains in-frame clones only, with some absent. This sample has hundreds of thousands of clones, with 65% to 90% found just once. Sequencing used peripheral blood. The receptors shown here come from a woman at least 80 years old with active or convalescent COVID-19.

Turning to this clone: This sample includes further DNA sequences coding for the same CDR3. The chain has TRBV18 and TRBJ1-3, with 7 positions matching TRBD1. CDR1 is KGHSH, CDR2 LQKENI, per germline. This CDR3 region has 16 residues. After removal of 4 bases from V and 0 bases from J, the junction contained 6 bases not matched to a gene. The CDR3: CASSLGQASSGNTIYF. The CDR3 coding sequence is TGTGCCAGCTCACTTGGACAGGCAAGCTCTGGAAACACCATATATTTT.

The gene calls are TRBV2 and TRBJ1-5; D gene unclear. This CDR3 spans 15 amino acids. V gave up 7 bases and J gave up 0 bases, with 13 bases separating them. Germline CDR1 is SNHLY and CDR2 is FYNNEI. The CDR3 DNA is TGTGCCAGCACGGCGGGCACAAATAGCAATCAGCCCCAGCATTTT. Translation: CASTAGTNSNQPQHF.

The rearrangement uses TRBV7-8 and TRBJ2-1; 8 bases align to TRBD2. In germline, CDR1 is SGHVS, CDR2 FQNEAQ. The CDR3 consists of 15 residues. V shed 0 bases, J shed 6 bases, and the junction held 4 bases outside the gene matches. The CDR3 here is CASSLASGTINEQFF. CDR3 nucleotide sequence: TGTGCCAGCAGCTTAGCTAGCGGGACTATCAATGAGCAGTTCTTC.

This clone was picked up a small number of times. The chain couples TRBV5-4 to TRBJ2-7, with a weak D call TRBD2 (6 bases). The CDR3 is made up of 15 amino acids. Trimming stripped 5 bases from V and 5 bases from J, with 20 bases between. CDR1 and CDR2 from the germline V gene are SGHNT and YYREEE (reference sequence). The CDR3 loop is CASSAGPLSTDEQYF. The CDR3 DNA follows: TGTGCCAGCAGTGCGGGACCTCTGAGTACGGACGAGCAGTACTTC.

This clone was recorded only once. The V and J genes are TRBV5-1 and TRBJ2-7, with D possibly being TRBD1 (6 bases). CDR1 is SGHRS, CDR2 YFSETQ, per germline. The V end lost 1 base, the J end lost 1 base, and 12 bases lay between the germline ends. The CDR3 spans 15 residues. CDR3 nucleotide sequence: TGCGCCAGCAGCTTGCAGGGGATCCCATCCTACGAGCAGTACTTC. Amino acid sequence: CASSLQGIPSYEQYF.

The chain has TRBV20-1 and TRBJ2-1; TRBD2 aligns across 8 bases. Germline V gene data show CDR1 as DFQATT and CDR2 as SNEGSKA (reference sequence). This CDR3 is built from 12 residues. Trimming took 3 bases from V and 12 from J; bases not matched to a gene: 7. DNA for the CDR3: TGCAGTGCTAGTGCGCAGCGGGAGAGGCAGTTCTTC. Its protein product is CSASAQRERQFF.

V usage is TRBV6-5 and J usage is TRBJ1-4, with a tentative D call TRBD1 (5 bases). This CDR3 region has 12 residues. Trimming removed 8 bases from V and 7 bases from J, with 11 bases in between. The germline V gene encodes CDR1 MNHEY and CDR2 SVGAGI. The CDR3, as DNA: TGTGCCAGCTCATTGGGGGGTGAAAAACTGTTTTTT. Translated: CASSLGGEKLFF.

This chain uses TRBV7-2 with TRBJ2-3, with D maybe TRBD2 (6 bases). The ends were cut back, 1 base at V and 1 base at J, with 9 bases in the middle. The CDR3 consists of 15 residues. Looked up from germline, CDR1 is SGHTA and CDR2 is FQGNSA. The CDR3 region has the DNA TGTGCCAGCAGCTTAGTTTTAGCGGGCACAGATACGCAGTATTTT. Protein sequence: CASSLVLAGTDTQYF.

V usage is TRBV19 and J usage is TRBJ2-1, with 8 nucleotides matching TRBD2. The CDR3 runs to 15 residues. The germline CDR1 and CDR2 sequences are LNHDA and SQIVND (reference sequence). After removal of 1 base from V and 7 bases from J, the junction contained 6 bases not matched to a gene. CDR3 in DNA: TGTGCCAGTAGTATAGGGGGACTAGGAATGAATGAGCAGTTCTTC. As protein: CASSIGGLGMNEQFF.